These T cell receptor beta chains were read from a single sample in a study of T cell changes during pregnancy in multiple sclerosis. TCRdb keeps only in-frame clones here, not all; method: immunoSEQ multiplex PCR. The data show approximately 70,000 clones, over 85% seen once. The sequencing used peripheral blood, collected in the second trimester of pregnancy. These receptors came from a female donor with multiple sclerosis, enrolled in a pregnancy study. The CDR3 runs from the conserved cysteine through the conserved F or W. The D gene is left open where the match is weak. Some rows mark clone size as missing; the rest say once, few, many or name a class of expanded clone.

size	D	J	V	CDR3	DNA
NA	NA	TRBJ1-5	TRBV6-1	CASSERGNQPQHF	TGTGCCAGCAGTGAAAGAGGCAATCAGCCCCAGCATTTT
NA	TRBD1	TRBJ1-2	TRBV4-3	CASSKGGQGLYGYTF	TGCGCCAGCAGCAAGGGGGGACAGGGTCTCTATGGCTACACCTTC
NA	TRBD1	TRBJ1-1	TRBV18	CASSPSTGGVIREAFF	TGTGCCAGCTCACCAAGTACAGGGGGCGTAATTCGGGAAGCTTTCTTT
NA	NA	TRBJ2-2	TRBV27	CASSFLRGQNTGELFF	TGTGCCAGCAGCTTTCTTCGGGGACAGAACACCGGGGAGCTGTTTTTT
NA	NA	TRBJ2-2	TRBV27	CASSRGLLNTGELFF	TGTGCCAGCAGTCGGGGACTCTTGAACACCGGGGAGCTGTTTTTT
NA	NA	TRBJ2-2	TRBV27	CASSLLLGFGELFF	TGTGCCAGCAGTTTGTTACTAGGCTTCGGGGAGCTGTTTTTT
once	NA	TRBJ1-1	TRBV5-1	CASSLVTQDKEAFF	TGCGCCAGCAGCTTGGTGACCCAGGACAAAGAAGCTTTCTTT
NA	TRBD2	TRBJ2-1	TRBV5-4	CASSSRGAGGGEQFF	TGTGCCAGCAGCTCCCGAGGAGCGGGAGGGGGTGAGCAGTTCTTC
NA	TRBD1	TRBJ2-5	TRBV19	CASTPNRGETQYF	TGTGCCAGTACCCCCAACAGGGGAGAGACCCAGTACTTC
once	NA	TRBJ1-2	TRBV7-3	CASSLGRVSGYTF	TGTGCCAGCAGCTTGGGCAGGGTGAGCGGCTACACCTTC
NA	TRBD1	TRBJ1-2	TRBV28	CASMEGAGYTF	TGTGCCAGCATGGAGGGGGCTGGCTACACCTTC
NA	NA	TRBJ1-4	TRBV5-8	CASSLQVGKLFF	TGTGCCAGCAGCTTACAGGTTGGAAAACTGTTTTTT
NA	TRBD1	TRBJ1-2	TRBV29-1	CSVEVNRGSGGYTF	TGCAGCGTTGAAGTCAACAGGGGAAGCGGTGGCTACACCTTC
NA	NA	TRBJ1-1	TRBV21-1	CASSKVGPGGKNTEAFF	TGTGCCAGCAGCAAAGTTGGACCAGGGGGAAAGAACACTGAAGCTTTCTTT
NA	TRBD2	TRBJ2-1	TRBV27	CASSLPGLGYNEQFF	TGTGCCAGCAGCCTCCCGGGACTAGGGTACAATGAGCAGTTCTTC
NA	NA	TRBJ2-1	TRBV20-1	CSAINYNEQFF	TGCAGTGCCATCAACTACAATGAGCAGTTCTTC
NA	TRBD2	TRBJ2-1	TRBV11-3	CASSSGLAGEHEQFF	TGTGCCAGCAGCTCAGGACTAGCGGGAGAACATGAGCAGTTCTTC
NA	TRBD1	TRBJ2-2	TRBV4-3	CASSPTGEYSGELFF	TGCGCCAGCAGCCCAACAGGGGAATATTCCGGGGAGCTGTTTTTT
NA	NA	TRBJ1-2	TRBV20-1	CSATVGSGYTF	TGCAGTGCTACGGTAGGGAGCGGCTACACCTTC
NA	TRBD1	TRBJ2-2	TRBV7-9	CASSSTGGIHTGELFF	TGTGCCAGCAGCTCGACAGGGGGCATACACACCGGGGAGCTGTTTTTT
NA	NA	TRBJ1-1	TRBV20-1	CSARRGGEAFF	TGCAGTGCTAGAAGGGGTGGTGAAGCTTTCTTT
once	TRBD2	TRBJ2-3	TRBV7-2	CASTAGGPEDTQYF	TGTGCCAGCACGGCGGGAGGGCCAGAAGATACGCAGTATTTT
NA	NA	TRBJ1-5	TRBV28	CASRKQLFGQPQHF	TGTGCCAGCAGAAAACAGCTTTTCGGTCAGCCCCAGCATTTT